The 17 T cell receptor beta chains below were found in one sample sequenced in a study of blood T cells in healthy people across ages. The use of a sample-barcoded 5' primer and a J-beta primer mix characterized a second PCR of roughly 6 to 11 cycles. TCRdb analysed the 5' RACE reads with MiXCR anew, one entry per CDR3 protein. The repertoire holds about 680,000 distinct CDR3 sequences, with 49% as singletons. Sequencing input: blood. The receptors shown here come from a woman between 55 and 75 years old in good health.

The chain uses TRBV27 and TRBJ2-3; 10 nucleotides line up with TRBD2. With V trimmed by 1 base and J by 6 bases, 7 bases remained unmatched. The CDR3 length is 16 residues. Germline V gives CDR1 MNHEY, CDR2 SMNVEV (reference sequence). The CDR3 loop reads CASSLWLAGAGDTQYF. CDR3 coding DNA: TGTGCCAGCAGTTTATGGCTAGCGGGAGCGGGGGATACGCAGTATTTT.

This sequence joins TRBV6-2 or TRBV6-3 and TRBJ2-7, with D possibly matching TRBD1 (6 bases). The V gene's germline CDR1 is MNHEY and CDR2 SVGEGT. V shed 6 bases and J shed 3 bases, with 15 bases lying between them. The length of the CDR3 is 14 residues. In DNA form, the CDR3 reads TGTGCCAGCAGCCTTAATAGGGGGATCTACGAGCAGTACTTC. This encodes CASSLNRGIYEQYF.

The CDR3 region is CASSENSDSQETQYF. The DNA of the CDR3 is TGTGCCAGCAGCGAGAACTCAGACAGCCAAGAGACCCAGTACTTC. The chain carries TRBV7-2 and TRBJ2-5; TRBD1 is a possible D gene (5 bases). Germline values: CDR1 SGHTA, CDR2 FQGNSA. The V and J ends lost 5 bases and 1 base respectively, with 14 bases between them. The CDR3 has 15 residues. The full variable domain, its missing parts supplied by reference TRBV7-2 and TRBJ2-5, is GAGVSQSPSNKVTEKGKDVELRCDPISGHTALYWYRQSLGQGLEFLIYFQGNSAPDKSGLPSDRFSAERTGGSVSTLTIQRTQQEDSAVYLCASSENSDSQETQYFGPGTRLLVL.

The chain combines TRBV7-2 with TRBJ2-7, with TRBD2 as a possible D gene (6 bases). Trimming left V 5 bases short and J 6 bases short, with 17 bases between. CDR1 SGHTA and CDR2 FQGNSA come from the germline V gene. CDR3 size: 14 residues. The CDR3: CASSQLAGIGEQYF. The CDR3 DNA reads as TGTGCCAGCAGCCAACTAGCCGGCATCGGCGAGCAGTACTTC.

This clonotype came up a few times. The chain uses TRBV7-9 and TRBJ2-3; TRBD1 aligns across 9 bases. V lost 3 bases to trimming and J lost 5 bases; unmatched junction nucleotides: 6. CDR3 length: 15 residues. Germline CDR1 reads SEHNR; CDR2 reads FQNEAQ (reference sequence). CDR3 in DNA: TGTGCCAGCAGCTTGGGGGGACAGGGAGGAGATACGCAGTATTTT. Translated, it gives CASSLGGQGGDTQYF. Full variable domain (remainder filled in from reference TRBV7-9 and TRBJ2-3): DTGVSQNPRHKITKRGQNVTFRCDPISEHNRLYWYRQTLGQGPEFLTYFQNEAQLEKSRLLSDRFSAERPKGSFSTLEIQRTEQGDSAMYLCASSLGGQGGDTQYFGPGTRLTVL.

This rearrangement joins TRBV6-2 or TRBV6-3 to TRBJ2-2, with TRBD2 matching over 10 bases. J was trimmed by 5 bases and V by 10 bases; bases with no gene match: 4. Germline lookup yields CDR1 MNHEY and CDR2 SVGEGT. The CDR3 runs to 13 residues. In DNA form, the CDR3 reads TGTGCCATCGGGACTAGCGAAACCGGGGAGCTGTTTTTT. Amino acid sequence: CAIGTSETGELFF.

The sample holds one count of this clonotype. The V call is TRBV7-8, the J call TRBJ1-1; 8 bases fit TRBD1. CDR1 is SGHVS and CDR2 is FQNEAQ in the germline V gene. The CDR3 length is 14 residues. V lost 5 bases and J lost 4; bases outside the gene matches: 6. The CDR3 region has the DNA TGTGCCAGCAGCGATGACACAGGGGGCACTGAAGCTTTCTTT. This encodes CASSDDTGGTEAFF. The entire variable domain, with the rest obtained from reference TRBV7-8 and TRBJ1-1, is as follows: GAGVSQSPRYKVAKRGQDVALRCDPISGHVSLFWYQQALGQGPEFLTYFQNEAQLDKSGLPSDRFFAERPEGSVSTLKIQRTQQEDSAVYLCASSDDTGGTEAFFGQGTRLTVV.

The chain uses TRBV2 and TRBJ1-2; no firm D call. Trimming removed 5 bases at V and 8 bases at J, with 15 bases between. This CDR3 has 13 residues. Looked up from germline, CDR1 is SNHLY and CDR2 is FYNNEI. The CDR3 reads CASSPPSGYGYTF. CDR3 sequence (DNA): TGTGCCAGCAGTCCCCCATCGGGGTACGGCTACACCTTC. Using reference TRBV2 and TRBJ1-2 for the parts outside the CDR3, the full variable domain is EPEVTQTPSHQVTQMGQEVILRCVPISNHLYFYWYRQILGQKVEFLVSFYNNEISEKSEIFDDQFSVERPDGSNFTLKIRSTKLEDSAMYFCASSPPSGYGYTFGSGTRLTVV.

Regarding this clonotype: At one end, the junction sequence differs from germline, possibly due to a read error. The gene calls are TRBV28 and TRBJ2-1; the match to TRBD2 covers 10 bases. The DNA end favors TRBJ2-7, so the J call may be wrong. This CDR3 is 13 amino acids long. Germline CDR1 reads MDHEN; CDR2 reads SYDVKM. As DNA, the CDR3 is TGCCAAGCGGGGACTAGCGCCTACAATGAGCAGTACTTC. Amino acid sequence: CQAGTSAYNEQYF.

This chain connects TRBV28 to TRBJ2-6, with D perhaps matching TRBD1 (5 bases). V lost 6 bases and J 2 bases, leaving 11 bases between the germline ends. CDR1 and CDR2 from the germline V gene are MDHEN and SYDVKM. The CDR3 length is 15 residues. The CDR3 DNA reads TGTGCCAGCAGGCCTCAGGGTCCTGGGGCCAACGTCCTGACTTTC. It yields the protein CASRPQGPGANVLTF.

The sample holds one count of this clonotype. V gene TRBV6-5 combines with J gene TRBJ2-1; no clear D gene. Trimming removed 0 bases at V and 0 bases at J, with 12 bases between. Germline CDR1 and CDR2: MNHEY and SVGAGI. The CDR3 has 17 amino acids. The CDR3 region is CASSYSRRTSSYNEQFF. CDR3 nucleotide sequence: TGTGCCAGCAGTTACTCGAGACGGACGAGCTCCTACAATGAGCAGTTCTTC.

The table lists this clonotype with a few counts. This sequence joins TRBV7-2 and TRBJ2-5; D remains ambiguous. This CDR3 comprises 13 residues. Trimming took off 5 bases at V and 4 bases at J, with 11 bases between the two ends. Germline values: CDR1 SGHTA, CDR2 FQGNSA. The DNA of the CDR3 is TGTGCCAGCAGCACCTCCCCCCGAGAGACCCAGTACTTC. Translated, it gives CASSTSPRETQYF.

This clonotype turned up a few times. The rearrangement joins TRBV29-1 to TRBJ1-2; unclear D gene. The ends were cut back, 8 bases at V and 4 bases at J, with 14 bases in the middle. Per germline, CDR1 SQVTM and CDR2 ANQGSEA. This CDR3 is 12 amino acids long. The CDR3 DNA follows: TGCAGCTCGCGGAGGGCGACCTATGGCTACACCTTC. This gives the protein CSSRRATYGYTF.

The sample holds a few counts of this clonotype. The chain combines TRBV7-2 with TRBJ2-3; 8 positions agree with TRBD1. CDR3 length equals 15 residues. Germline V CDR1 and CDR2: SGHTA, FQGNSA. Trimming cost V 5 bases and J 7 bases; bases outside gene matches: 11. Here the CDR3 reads CASSPRGQGTNTQYF. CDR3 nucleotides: TGTGCCAGCAGCCCCAGAGGACAGGGCACGAATACGCAGTATTTT.

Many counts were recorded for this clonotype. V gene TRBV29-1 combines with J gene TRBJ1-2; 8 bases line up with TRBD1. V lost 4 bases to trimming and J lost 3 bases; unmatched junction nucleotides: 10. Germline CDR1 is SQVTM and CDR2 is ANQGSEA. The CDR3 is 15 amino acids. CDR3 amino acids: CSVAAGGYPDYGYTF. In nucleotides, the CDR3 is TGCAGCGTTGCGGCAGGGGGCTACCCTGACTATGGCTACACCTTC.

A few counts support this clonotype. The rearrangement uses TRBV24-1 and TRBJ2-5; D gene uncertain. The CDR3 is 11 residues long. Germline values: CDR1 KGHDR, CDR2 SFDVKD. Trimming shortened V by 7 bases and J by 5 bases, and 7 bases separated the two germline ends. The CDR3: CATRKEETQYF. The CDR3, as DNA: TGTGCCACCAGGAAAGAGGAGACCCAGTACTTC.

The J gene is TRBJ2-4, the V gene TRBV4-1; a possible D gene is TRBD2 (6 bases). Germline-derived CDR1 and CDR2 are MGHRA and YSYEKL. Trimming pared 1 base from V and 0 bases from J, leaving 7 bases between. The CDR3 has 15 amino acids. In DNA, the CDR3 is TGCGCCAGCAGCCAAGTGGGACTAGCCAAAAACATTCAGTACTTC. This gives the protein CASSQVGLAKNIQYF.